These 5 T cell receptor beta chains were all obtained from the same sample, sequenced in a study of control samples from healthy donors and cancer patients. The protocol was immunoSEQ multiplex PCR, while the TCRdb copy is restricted to in-frame clones and leaves out a portion. The sample holds about 160,000 clones; approximately 94% are singletons and the top ten take 14%. Input material: PBMCs. The receptor source for this set is a man in his sixties with colorectal cancer.

V is TRBV4-3 and J is TRBJ2-7, with 7 bases matching TRBD2. The CDR3 runs 14 residues. Germline CDR1 LGHNA, CDR2 YSLEER. Trimming cost V 3 bases and J 1 base; bases outside gene matches: 3. This CDR3 reads CASSQAGDSYEQYF. The CDR3 bases are TGCGCCAGCAGCCAGGCGGGGGATTCCTACGAGCAGTACTTC.

The chain recombines TRBV9 with TRBJ2-1; the match to TRBD2 covers 7 bases. This CDR3 region has 15 residues. J was trimmed by 5 bases and V by 0 bases; bases with no gene match: 5. Looked up from germline, CDR1 is SGDLS and CDR2 is YYNGEE. In DNA form, the CDR3 reads TGTGCCAGCAGCGTAGGGGGCAGCGGGGACAATGAGCAGTTCTTC. Amino acid sequence: CASSVGGSGDNEQFF.

The V and J genes are TRBV18 and TRBJ1-3; D gene unclear. Trimming removed 3 bases at V and 1 base at J, with 13 bases between. The CDR3 extends over 16 amino acids. Germline CDR1 is KGHSH and CDR2 is LQKENI. CDR3 amino acids: CASSPPLVISGNTIYF. CDR3 bases: TGTGCCAGCTCACCTCCGCTAGTGATTTCTGGAAACACCATATATTTT. The full variable domain, with the rest looked up from reference TRBV18 and TRBJ1-3, is NAGVMQNPRHLVRRRGQEARLRCSPMKGHSHVYWYRQLPEEGLKFMVYLQKENIIDESGMPKERFSAEFPKEGPSILRIQQVVRGDSAAYFCASSPPLVISGNTIYFGEGSWLTVV.

This rearrangement joins TRBV5-1 to TRBJ1-3, with TRBD1 identical over 7 bases. The V gene end was trimmed by 2 bases and the J gene end by 2 bases; junction bases not matched to a gene: 7. Germline V gene lookup returns CDR1 SGHRS and CDR2 YFSETQ. CDR3 length: 16 residues. The CDR3 sequence: CASSFRGRGTGNTIYF. The CDR3 DNA is TGCGCCAGCAGCTTCCGAGGCAGGGGGACTGGAAACACCATATATTTT.

V gene TRBV6-2 or TRBV6-3 combines with J gene TRBJ1-1; no clear D gene. The CDR3 spans 14 residues. Germline lookup yields CDR1 MNHEY and CDR2 SVGEGT. V lost 2 bases and J lost 1, with 8 bases in between. CDR3 nucleotide sequence: TGTGCCAGCAGTTACGAGGCAGGGAACACTGAAGCTTTCTTT. It specifies CASSYEAGNTEAFF.